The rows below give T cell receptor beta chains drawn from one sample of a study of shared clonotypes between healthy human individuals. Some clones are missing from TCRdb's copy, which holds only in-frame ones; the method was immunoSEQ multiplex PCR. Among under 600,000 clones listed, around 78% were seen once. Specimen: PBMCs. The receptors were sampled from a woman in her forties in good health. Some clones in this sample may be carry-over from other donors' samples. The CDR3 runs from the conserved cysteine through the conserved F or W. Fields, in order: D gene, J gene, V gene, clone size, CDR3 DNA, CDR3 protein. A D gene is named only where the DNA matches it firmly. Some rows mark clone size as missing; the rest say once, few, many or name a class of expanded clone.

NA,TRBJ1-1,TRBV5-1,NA,TGCGCCAGCAGCTGGATGACTCTGGACGGGGGAACTGAAGCTTTCTTT,CASSWMTLDGGTEAFF
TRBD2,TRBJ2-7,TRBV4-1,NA,TGCGCCAGCAGCCAAGAGGGACTAGCGGGTGGGAAACGGTACTTC,CASSQEGLAGGKRYF
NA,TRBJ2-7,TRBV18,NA,TGTGCCAGCTCAGTTCAGACTCCCATGGGGCCCTCTCACGAGCAGTACTTC,CASSVQTPMGPSHEQYF
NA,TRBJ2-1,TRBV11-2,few,TGTGCCAGCAGCTTGGTGGAGGTTGAGCAGTTCTTC,CASSLVEVEQFF
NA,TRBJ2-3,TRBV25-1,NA,TGTGCCAGCAGTGCTACAGGGACAGATACGCAGTATTTT,CASSATGTDTQYF
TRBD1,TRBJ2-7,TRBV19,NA,TGTGCCAGCGGAAGACAGGGGGCCCACGAGCAGTACTTC,CASGRQGAHEQYF
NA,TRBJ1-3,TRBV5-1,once,TGCGCCAGCAGCTTGGGTTTCCCGGGCCGGTCTGGAAACACCATATATTTT,CASSLGFPGRSGNTIYF
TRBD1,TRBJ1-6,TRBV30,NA,TGTGCCTGGAGTGTGGGCAGGGGGAATTCACCCCTCCACTTT,CAWSVGRGNSPLHF
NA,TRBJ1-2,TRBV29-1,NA,TGCAGCGTTGTAGTGGGGGCTAACTATGGCTACACCTTC,CSVVVGANYGYTF
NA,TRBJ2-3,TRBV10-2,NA,TGCGCCAGCAGTCCTGAGATTCCGGAGTACACAGATACGCAGTATTTT,CASSPEIPEYTDTQYF
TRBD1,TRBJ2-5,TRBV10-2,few,TGCGCCAGTCGACAGGGGGCTGGCGAGACCCAGTACTTC,CASRQGAGETQYF
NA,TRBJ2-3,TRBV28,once,TGTGCCAGCGGTCGGAGGGGTAGCACAGATACGCAGTATTTT,CASGRRGSTDTQYF
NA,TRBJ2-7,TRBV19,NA,TGTGCCAGTAGTATGGGGGCTAGCGGAAACTACGAGCAGTACTTC,CASSMGASGNYEQYF
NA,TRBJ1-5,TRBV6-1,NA,TGTGCCAGCAGTGAAGCAGGGATTAGCAATCAGCCCCAGCATTTT,CASSEAGISNQPQHF
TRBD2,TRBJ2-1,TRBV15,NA,TGTGCCACCAGCCGTAGCGGGGGCTCCTACAATGAGCAGTTCTTC,CATSRSGGSYNEQFF
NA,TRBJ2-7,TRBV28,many,TGTGCCAGCACCGACGGGATCTCCTCCTACGAGCAGTACTTC,CASTDGISSYEQYF
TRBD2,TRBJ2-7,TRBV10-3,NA,TGTGCCATCAGAGAGAAGCGGGGGGGAGTCTACGAGCAGTACTTC,CAIREKRGGVYEQYF
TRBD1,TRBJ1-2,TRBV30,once,TGTGCCCGGGACAGTCGAAACTATGGCTACACCTTC,CARDSRNYGYTF
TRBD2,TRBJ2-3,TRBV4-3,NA,TGCGCCAGCAGCCAAGAGTCGGGAGGGCGCGCAGATACGCAGTATTTT,CASSQESGGRADTQYF
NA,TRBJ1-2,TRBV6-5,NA,TGTGCCAGCAGTTACCCACAGAACTATGGCTACACCTTC,CASSYPQNYGYTF
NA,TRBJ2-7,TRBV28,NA,TGTGCCAGCAGAATCCTCAGGGATTCAAGCGAGCAGTACTTC,CASRILRDSSEQYF
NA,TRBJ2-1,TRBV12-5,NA,TGTGCTAGTGGCCCATCGGGTTACAATGAGCAGTTCTTC,CASGPSGYNEQFF
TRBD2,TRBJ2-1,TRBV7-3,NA,TGTGCCAGCAGCCAGAGACTAGCGGGGACCAATGAGCAGTTCTTC,CASSQRLAGTNEQFF
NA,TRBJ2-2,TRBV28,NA,TGTGCCAGCAGCCCGGAGTCCACCGGGGAGCTGTTTTTT,CASSPESTGELFF
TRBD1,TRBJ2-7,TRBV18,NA,TGTGCCAGCTCACCAGGCTGGGACAGGGACTACGAGCAGTACTTC,CASSPGWDRDYEQYF
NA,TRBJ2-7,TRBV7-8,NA,TGTGCCAGCAGCTCCCATACCAGGGCGGTAGAGCAGTACTTC,CASSSHTRAVEQYF
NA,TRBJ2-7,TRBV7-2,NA,TGTGCCAGCAGGCTCTCTCCAGACTACGAGCAGTACTTC,CASRLSPDYEQYF
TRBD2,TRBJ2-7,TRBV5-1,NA,TGCGCCAGCAGCTTGGAGGGAGCAAGCGGGATCTACGAGCAGTACTTC,CASSLEGASGIYEQYF
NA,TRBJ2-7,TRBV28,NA,TGTGCCAGCAGTCCTCACCACGGGACGGCCTACGAGCAGTACTTC,CASSPHHGTAYEQYF
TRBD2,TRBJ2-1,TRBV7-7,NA,TGTGCCAGCAGCTTGGGACTAGCGAATGAGCAGTTCTTC,CASSLGLANEQFF
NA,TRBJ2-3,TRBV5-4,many,TGTGCCAGCAGCTTGGGGGGAAGGCGGGGCAGTGGGACAGATACGCAGTATTTT,CASSLGGRRGSGTDTQYF
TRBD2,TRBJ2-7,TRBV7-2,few,TGTGCCAGCAGCTTAGCGGGGAGGGGACTAGCGGGATCCTACGAGCAGTACTTC,CASSLAGRGLAGSYEQYF
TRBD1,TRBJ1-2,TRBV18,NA,TGTGCCAGCTCAGACCAGGGGGGTTATGGCTACACCTTC,CASSDQGGYGYTF
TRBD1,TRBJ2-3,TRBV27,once,TGTGCCAGCAGTTCCGGACAGGGGTCAGATACGCAGTATTTT,CASSSGQGSDTQYF
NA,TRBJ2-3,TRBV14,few,TGTGCCAGCGCAGGGTTATGGGGCACAGATACGCAGTATTTT,CASAGLWGTDTQYF
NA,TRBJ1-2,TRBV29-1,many,TGCAGCGTAGAGAGTAGCTACACCTTC,CSVESSYTF
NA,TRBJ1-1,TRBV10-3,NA,TGTGCCATCAGTGCCAACCCGGGACGGGGAAGGGCTGAAGCTTTCTTT,CAISANPGRGRAEAFF
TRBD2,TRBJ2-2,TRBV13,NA,TGTGCCAGCAGCTCCGGGACTAGCGGGAGTGGAACCGGGGAGCTGTTTTTT,CASSSGTSGSGTGELFF
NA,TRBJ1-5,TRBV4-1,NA,TGCGCCAGCACAGAAAGACGGTCGATTGGGCAGCCCCAGCATTTT,CASTERRSIGQPQHF
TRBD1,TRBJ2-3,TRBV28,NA,TGTGCCAGCAGTTTCCCCGGGACAGGGAGTTCAGATACGCAGTATTTT,CASSFPGTGSSDTQYF
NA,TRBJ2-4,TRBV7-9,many,TGTGCCAGCAGCTTAGGGATGGGGGCGGGGGACATTCAGTACTTC,CASSLGMGAGDIQYF
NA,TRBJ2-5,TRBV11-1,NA,TGTGCCAGCAGCCCGGACAGAGCTAACCAAGAGACCCAGTACTTC,CASSPDRANQETQYF
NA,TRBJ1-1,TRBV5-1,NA,TGCGCCAGCAGCTCTCAGAACACTGAAGCTTTCTTT,CASSSQNTEAFF
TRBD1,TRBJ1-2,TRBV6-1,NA,TGTGCCAGCAGCAAAAGGACAGGGGAACATGGCTACACCTTC,CASSKRTGEHGYTF
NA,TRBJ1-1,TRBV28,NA,TGTGCCAGCAGTTTTGGGAGGGCGAACACTGAAGCTTTCTTT,CASSFGRANTEAFF
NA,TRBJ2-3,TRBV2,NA,TGTGCCAGCCGGTGGGGGAGCACAGATACGCAGTATTTT,CASRWGSTDTQYF
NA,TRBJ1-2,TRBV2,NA,TGTGCCAGCAGTCGGGACCCCCGTGGCTACACCTTC,CASSRDPRGYTF
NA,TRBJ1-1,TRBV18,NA,TGTGCCAGCTCGCCTACAGGCTTTAACAGTGAAGCTTTCTTT,CASSPTGFNSEAFF
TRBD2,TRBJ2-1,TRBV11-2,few,TGTGCCAGCAGGGAGTGGGGGAGGGACAATGAGCAGTTCTTC,CASREWGRDNEQFF
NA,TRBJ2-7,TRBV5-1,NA,TGCGCCAGCAGCCTGGTACACGGTATCGGCGAGCAGTACTTC,CASSLVHGIGEQYF
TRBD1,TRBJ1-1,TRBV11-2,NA,TGTGCCAGCAGCTCCGACAGGGGGACTGAAGCTTTCTTT,CASSSDRGTEAFF
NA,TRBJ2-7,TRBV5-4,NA,TGTGCCAGCAGCCCACCAAGTCCAGGCTCCGAGCAGTACTTC,CASSPPSPGSEQYF
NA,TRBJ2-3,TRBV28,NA,TGTGCCAGCAGACGGGGAGCCACAGATACGCAGTATTTT,CASRRGATDTQYF
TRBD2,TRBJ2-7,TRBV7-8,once,TGTGCCAGCAGCCTCCTAGCGGGAGGGCCGTCTTACGAGCAGTACTTC,CASSLLAGGPSYEQYF
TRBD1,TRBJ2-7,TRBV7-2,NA,TGTGCCAGCAGCCGACAGGGGTTCCCCTCCTACGAGCAGTACTTC,CASSRQGFPSYEQYF